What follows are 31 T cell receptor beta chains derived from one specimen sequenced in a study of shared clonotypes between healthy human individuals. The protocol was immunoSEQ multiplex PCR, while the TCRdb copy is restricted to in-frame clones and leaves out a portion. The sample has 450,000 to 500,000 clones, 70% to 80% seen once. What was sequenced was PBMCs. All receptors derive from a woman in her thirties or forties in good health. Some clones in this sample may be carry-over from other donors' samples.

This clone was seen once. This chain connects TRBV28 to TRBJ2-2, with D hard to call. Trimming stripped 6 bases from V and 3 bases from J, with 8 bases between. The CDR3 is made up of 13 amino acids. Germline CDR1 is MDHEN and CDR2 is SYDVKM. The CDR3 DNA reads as TGTGCCAGCAGCCGCTTGTACACCGGGGAGCTGTTTTTT. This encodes CASSRLYTGELFF.

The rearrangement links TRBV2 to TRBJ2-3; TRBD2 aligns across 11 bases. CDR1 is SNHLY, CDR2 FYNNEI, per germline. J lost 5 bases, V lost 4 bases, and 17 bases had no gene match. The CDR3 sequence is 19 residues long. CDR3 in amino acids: CASSGLAGGPISYGDTQYF. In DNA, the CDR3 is TGTGCCAGCAGTGGATTAGCGGGAGGGCCTATAAGTTACGGAGATACGCAGTATTTT.

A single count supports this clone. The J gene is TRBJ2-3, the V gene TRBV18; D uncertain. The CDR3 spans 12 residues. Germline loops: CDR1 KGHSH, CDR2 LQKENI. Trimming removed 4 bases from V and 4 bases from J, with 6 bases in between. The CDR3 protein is CASSRTSDTQYF. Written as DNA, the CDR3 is TGTGCCAGCTCACGGACGTCAGATACGCAGTATTTT.

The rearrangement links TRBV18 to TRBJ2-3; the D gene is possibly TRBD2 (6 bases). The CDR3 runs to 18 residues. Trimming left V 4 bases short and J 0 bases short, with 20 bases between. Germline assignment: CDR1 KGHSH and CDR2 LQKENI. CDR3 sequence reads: CASSLLAAGGPSTDTQYF. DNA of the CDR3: TGTGCCAGCTCACTCTTAGCGGCCGGTGGACCTAGCACAGATACGCAGTATTTT.

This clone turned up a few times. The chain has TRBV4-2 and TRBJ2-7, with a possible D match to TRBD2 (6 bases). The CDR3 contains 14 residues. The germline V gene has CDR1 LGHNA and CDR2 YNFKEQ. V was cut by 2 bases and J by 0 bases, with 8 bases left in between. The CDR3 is CASSQSGSSYEQYF. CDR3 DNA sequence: TGTGCCAGCAGCCAATCCGGGAGCTCCTACGAGCAGTACTTC.

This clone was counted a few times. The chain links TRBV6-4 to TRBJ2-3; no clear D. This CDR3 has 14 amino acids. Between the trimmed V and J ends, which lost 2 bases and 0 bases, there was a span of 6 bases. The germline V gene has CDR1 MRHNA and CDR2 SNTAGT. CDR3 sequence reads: CASSDKDSTDTQYF. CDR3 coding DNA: TGTGCCAGCAGTGACAAAGATAGCACAGATACGCAGTATTTT.

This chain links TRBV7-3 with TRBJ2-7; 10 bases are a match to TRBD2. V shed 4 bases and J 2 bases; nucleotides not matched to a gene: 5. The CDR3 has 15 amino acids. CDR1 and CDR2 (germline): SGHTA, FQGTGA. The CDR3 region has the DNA TGTGCCAGCAGCTCATATAGCGGGAGGCCCTACGAGCAGTACTTC. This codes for CASSSYSGRPYEQYF.

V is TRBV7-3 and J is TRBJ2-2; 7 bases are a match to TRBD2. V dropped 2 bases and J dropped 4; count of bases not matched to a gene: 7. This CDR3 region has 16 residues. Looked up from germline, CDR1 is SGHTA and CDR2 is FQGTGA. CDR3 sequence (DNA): TGTGCCAGCAGCTTAGTGGCGGGAGAGGCCACCGGGGAGCTGTTTTTT. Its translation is CASSLVAGEATGELFF.

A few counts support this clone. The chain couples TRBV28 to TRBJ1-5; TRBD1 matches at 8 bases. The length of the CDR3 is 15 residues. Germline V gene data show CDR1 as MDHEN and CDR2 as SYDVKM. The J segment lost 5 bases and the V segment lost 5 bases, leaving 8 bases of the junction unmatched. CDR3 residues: CASSPGTGNDQPQHF. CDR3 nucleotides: TGTGCCAGCAGTCCCGGGACAGGAAATGATCAGCCCCAGCATTTT.

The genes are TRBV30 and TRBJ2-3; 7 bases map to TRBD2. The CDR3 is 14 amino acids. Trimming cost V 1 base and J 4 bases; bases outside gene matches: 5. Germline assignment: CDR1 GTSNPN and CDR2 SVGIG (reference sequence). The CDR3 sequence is CAWSGGSVPDTQYF. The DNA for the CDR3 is TGTGCCTGGAGTGGCGGGAGTGTCCCAGATACGCAGTATTTT.

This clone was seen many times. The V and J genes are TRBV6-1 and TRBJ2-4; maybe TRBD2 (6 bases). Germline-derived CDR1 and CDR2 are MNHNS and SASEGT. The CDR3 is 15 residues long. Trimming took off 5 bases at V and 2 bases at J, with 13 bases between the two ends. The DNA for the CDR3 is TGTGCCAGCAGTACGCGGGAAGGGACCAAAAACATTCAGTACTTC. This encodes CASSTREGTKNIQYF.

The CDR3 DNA reads TGTGCCAGCAGTGACCCGGGACAGGGGATGAGTGAAAAACTGTTTTTT. This gives the protein CASSDPGQGMSEKLFF. The V call is TRBV2, the J call TRBJ1-4, with 10 bases matching TRBD1. Germline loops: CDR1 SNHLY, CDR2 FYNNEI. V gave up 3 bases and J gave up 7 bases; unmatched junction bases: 8. The CDR3 runs 16 residues.

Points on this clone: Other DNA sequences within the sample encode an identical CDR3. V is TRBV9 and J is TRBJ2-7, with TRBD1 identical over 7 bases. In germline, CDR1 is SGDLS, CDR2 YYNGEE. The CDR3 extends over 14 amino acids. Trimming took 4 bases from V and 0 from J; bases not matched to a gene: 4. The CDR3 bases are TGTGCCAGCAGCACCTGGGACAGCTCCTACGAGCAGTACTTC. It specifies CASSTWDSSYEQYF.

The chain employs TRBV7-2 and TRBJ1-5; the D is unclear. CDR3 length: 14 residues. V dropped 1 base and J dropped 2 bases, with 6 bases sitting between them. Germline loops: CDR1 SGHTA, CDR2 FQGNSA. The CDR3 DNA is TGTGCCAGCAGCTTAGTGTTGGGCAATCAGCCCCAGCATTTT. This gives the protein CASSLVLGNQPQHF.

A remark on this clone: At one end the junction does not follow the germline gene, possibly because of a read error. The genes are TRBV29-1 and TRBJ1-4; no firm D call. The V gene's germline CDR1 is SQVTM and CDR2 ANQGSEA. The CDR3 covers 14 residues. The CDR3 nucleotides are TGCAGCGTTGAGCCGATAGGTGGAGATGAAAAACCGTTTTTT. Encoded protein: CSVEPIGGDEKPFF.

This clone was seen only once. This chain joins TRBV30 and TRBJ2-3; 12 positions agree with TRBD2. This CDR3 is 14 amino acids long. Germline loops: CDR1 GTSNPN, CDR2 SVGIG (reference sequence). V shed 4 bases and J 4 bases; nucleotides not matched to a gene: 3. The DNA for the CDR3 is TGTGCCTGGAATCTAGCGGGAGGGGCAGATACGCAGTATTTT. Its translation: CAWNLAGGADTQYF.

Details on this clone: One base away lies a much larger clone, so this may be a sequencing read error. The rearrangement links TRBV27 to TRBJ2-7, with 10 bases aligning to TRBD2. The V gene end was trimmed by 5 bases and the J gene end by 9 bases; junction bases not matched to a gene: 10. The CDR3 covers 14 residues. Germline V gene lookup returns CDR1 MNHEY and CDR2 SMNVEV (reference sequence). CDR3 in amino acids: CASSEAGGPHGQYF. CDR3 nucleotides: TGTGCCAGCAGTGAAGCGGGAGGGCCTCACGGGCAGTACTTC.

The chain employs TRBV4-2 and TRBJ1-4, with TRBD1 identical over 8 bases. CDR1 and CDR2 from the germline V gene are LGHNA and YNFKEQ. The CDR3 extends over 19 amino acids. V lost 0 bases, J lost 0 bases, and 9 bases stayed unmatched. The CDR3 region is CASSQDWDRSTATNEKLFF. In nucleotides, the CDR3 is TGTGCCAGCAGCCAAGACTGGGACAGGTCCACCGCAACTAATGAAAAACTGTTTTTT.

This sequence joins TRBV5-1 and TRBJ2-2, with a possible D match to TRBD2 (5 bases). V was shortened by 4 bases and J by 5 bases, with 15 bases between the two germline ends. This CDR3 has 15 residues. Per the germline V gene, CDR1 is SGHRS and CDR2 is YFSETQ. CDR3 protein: CASSPLSRVTGELFF. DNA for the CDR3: TGCGCCAGCAGCCCCCTATCGAGGGTTACCGGGGAGCTGTTTTTT.

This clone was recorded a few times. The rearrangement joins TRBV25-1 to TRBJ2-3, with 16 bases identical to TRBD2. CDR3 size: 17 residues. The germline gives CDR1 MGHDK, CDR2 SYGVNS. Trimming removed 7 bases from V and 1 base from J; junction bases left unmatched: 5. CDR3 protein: CASTGTSGRARTDTQYF. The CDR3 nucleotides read TGTGCCAGCACCGGGACTAGCGGGAGGGCCCGCACAGATACGCAGTATTTT.

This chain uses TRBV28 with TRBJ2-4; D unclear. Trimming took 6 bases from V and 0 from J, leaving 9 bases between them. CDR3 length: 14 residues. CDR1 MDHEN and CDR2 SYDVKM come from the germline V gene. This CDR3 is CASSEALAKNIQYF. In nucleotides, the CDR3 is TGTGCCAGCAGCGAGGCTCTAGCCAAAAACATTCAGTACTTC.

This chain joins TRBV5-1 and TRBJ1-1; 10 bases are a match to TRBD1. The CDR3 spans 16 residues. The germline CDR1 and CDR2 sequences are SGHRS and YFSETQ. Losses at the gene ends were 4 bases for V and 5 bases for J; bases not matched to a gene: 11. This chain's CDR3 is CASSPGQGGPSTEAFF. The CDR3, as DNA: TGCGCCAGCAGCCCTGGACAGGGGGGCCCTTCTACTGAAGCTTTCTTT.

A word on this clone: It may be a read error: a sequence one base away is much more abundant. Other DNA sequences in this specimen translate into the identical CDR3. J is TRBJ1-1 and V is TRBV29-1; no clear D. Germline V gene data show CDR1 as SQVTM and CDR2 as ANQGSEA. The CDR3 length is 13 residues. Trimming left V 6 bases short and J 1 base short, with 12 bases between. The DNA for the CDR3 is TGCAGCGTCGGCGTGGGCGGGAACACTGAAGCTTTCTTT. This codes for CSVGVGGNTEAFF.

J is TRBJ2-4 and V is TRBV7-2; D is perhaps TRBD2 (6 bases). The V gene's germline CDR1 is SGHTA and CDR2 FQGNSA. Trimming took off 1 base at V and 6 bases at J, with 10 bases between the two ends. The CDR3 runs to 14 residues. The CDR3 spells CASSLGLEPNIQYF. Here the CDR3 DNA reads TGTGCCAGCAGCTTAGGACTAGAACCAAACATTCAGTACTTC. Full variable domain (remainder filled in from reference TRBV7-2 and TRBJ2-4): GAGVSQSPSNKVTEKGKDVELRCDPISGHTALYWYRQSLGQGLEFLIYFQGNSAPDKSGLPSDRFSAERTGGSVSTLTIQRTQQEDSAVYLCASSLGLEPNIQYFGAGTRLSVL.

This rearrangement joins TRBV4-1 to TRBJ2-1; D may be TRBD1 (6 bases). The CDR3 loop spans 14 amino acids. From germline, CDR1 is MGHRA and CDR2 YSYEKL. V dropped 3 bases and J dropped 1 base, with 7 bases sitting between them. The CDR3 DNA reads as TGCGCCAGCAGCCAGGGGACATCCTACAATGAGCAGTTCTTC. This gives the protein CASSQGTSYNEQFF.

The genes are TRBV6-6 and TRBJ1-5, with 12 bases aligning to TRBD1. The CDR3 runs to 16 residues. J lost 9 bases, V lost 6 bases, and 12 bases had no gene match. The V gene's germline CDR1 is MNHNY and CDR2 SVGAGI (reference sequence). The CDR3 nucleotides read TGTGCCAGCAGCCCCCCGGGACAGGGGGCCCCTCGGCCCCAGCATTTT. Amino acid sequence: CASSPPGQGAPRPQHF.

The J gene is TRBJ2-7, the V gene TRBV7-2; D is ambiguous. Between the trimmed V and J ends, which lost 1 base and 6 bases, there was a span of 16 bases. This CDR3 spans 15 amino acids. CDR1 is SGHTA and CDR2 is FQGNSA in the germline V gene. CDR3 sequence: CASSLEGHKLFEQYF. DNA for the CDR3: TGTGCCAGCAGCTTAGAAGGTCACAAACTTTTCGAGCAGTACTTC.

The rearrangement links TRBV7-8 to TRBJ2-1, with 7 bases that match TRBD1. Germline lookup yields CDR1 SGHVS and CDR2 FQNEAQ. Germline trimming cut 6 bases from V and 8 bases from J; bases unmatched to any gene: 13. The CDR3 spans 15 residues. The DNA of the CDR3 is TGTGCCAGCAGACCGACAGGGTTTATGGGCGATGAGCAGTTCTTC. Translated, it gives CASRPTGFMGDEQFF.

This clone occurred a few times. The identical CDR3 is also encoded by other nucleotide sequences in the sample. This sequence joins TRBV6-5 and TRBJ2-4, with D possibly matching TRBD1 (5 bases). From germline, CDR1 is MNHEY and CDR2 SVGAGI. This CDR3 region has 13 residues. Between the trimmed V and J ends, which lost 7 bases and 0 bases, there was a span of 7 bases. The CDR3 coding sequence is TGTGCCAGCAAGGGGTTAGCCAAAAACATTCAGTACTTC. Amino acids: CASKGLAKNIQYF.

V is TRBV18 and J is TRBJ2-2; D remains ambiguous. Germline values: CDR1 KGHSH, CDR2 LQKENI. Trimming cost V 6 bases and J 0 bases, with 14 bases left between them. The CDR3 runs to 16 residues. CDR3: CASSPLEIPNTGELFF. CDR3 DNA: TGTGCCAGCTCTCCATTAGAGATTCCGAACACCGGGGAGCTGTTTTTT.

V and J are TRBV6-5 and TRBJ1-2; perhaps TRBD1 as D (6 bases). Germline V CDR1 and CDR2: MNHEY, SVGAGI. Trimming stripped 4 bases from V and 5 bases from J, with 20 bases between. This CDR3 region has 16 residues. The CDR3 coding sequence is TGTGCCAGCAGTTCCCCGCGAACAGGGTCGGGGTATGGCTACACCTTC. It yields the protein CASSSPRTGSGYGYTF.